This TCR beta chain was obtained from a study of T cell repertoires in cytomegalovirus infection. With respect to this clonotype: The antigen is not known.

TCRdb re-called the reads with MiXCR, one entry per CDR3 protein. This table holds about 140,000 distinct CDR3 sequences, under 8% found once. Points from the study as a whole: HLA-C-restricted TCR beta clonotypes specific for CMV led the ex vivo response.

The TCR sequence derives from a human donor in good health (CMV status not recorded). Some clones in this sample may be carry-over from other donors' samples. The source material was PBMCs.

CDR3 sequence reads: CASSFAQGSYEQYF. In DNA form, the CDR3 reads TGTGCCAGCAGCTTCGCACAGGGGTCCTACGAGCAGTACTTC. This chain joins TRBV7-9 and TRBJ2-7; 7 bases agree with TRBD1. Germline V gene lookup returns CDR1 SEHNR and CDR2 FQNEAQ (reference sequence). V dropped 3 bases and J dropped 1; count of bases not matched to a gene: 3. CDR3 length: 14 amino acids.